This T cell receptor (beta chain) was found in a study of cytomegalovirus exposure and HLA in healthy donors. With 7 bases clipped from V and 9 bases from J, the junction kept 7 bases outside the gene matches. CDR3 length: 14 residues. Germline V gene data show CDR1 as MGHDK and CDR2 as SYGVNS. These donors counted as nominally healthy when sampled, but unrecorded immune exposures were likely. The PCR had 60 Vbeta and 13 Jbeta primers. Clones were sequenced by immunoSEQ multiplex PCR, and TCRdb holds only the in-frame ones, with some missing. The data show 150,000 to 200,000 clones, about 83% seen once.

The sequenced sample was PBMCs. The origin of this receptor is a woman under 40 in good health and CMV-seropositive. The V call is TRBV25-1, the J call TRBJ2-1; 12 bases align to TRBD2. CDR3 in amino acids: CASNSLAGGVEQFF. The CDR3 coding sequence is TGTGCCAGCAACTCACTAGCGGGAGGAGTTGAGCAGTTCTTC.